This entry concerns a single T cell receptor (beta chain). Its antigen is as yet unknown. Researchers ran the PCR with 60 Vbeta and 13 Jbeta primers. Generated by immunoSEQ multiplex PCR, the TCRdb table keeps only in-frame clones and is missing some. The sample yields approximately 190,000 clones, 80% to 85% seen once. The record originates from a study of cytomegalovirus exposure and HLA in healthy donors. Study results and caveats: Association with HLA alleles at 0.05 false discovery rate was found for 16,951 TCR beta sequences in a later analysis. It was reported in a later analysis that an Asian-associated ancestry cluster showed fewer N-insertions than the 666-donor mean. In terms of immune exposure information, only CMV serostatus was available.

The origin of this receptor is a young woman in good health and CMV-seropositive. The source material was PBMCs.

The CDR3 sequence: CASHRRGGADTQYF. The DNA for the CDR3 is TGTGCCAGCCACCGGAGGGGGGGGGCAGATACGCAGTATTTT. The chain links TRBV6-1 to TRBJ2-3, with D possibly matching TRBD2 (7 bases). In germline, CDR1 is MNHNS, CDR2 SASEGT. Trimming took off 8 bases at V and 4 bases at J, with 16 bases between the two ends. The CDR3 runs to 14 residues.